This T cell receptor beta chain was sequenced during a study of T cells in Graves' hyperthyroidism and ophthalmopathy. Study at large: Peripheral blood sampling occurred at initial diagnosis, before any treatment.

The source material, RNA transcripts, was used to amplify TCR beta CDR3 regions. A first-round RT-PCR of the TCR CDR3 used the HTBI primer set. TCRdb re-analysed the multiplex PCR reads in MiXCR, keeping a single row per CDR3 protein. The table shows about 400,000 distinct CDR3 sequences, with about 14% occurring only once. The V end was cut by 1 base, the J end by 7 bases, with 10 bases between. This CDR3 contains 15 residues. CDR1 is KGHDR, CDR2 SFDVKD, per germline. This clonotype showed up just a few times. It was uncontrolled infection, other autoimmune disease, pregnancy or lactation that excluded patients.

The chain carries TRBV24-1 and TRBJ1-6; D might be TRBD1 (5 bases). This TCR was sampled from a woman in her 30s with Graves' ophthalmopathy. The sample taken for sequencing was blood. In DNA, the CDR3 is TGTGCCACCAGTGATTTAGCGGACATAAATTCACCCCTCCACTTT. This sequence encodes CATSDLADINSPLHF.